The 24 T cell receptor beta chains listed next were all sequenced from one sample in a study of B cell selection in AIRE deficiency. TCRdb's copy holds only in-frame clones and misses some; the assay was immunoSEQ multiplex PCR. The sample yields around 22,000 clones, around 90% seen once. Regulatory T cells were sorted as CD4+CD25hiCD127low/negative. The source material was CD4+CD25+ Tregs sorted from PBMCs. The source is a human donor in good health.

J is TRBJ2-5 and V is TRBV6-1; 8 positions match TRBD2. The germline V gene encodes CDR1 MNHNS and CDR2 SASEGT. The CDR3 sequence is 13 residues long. V was clipped by 4 bases and J by 4 bases; unmatched bases: 2. This CDR3 reads CASSARGGETQYF. The CDR3 region has the DNA TGTGCCAGCAGTGCCCGGGGGGGAGAGACCCAGTACTTC.

The chain is built from TRBV5-1 and TRBJ2-7; 10 bases align to TRBD2. V lost 0 bases to trimming and J lost 4 bases; unmatched junction nucleotides: 1. The CDR3 totals 14 residues. The germline CDR1 and CDR2 sequences are SGHRS and YFSETQ. The CDR3 DNA reads TGCGCCAGCAGCTTGGTAGCGGGGGGTTACGAGCAGTACTTC. It encodes CASSLVAGGYEQYF.

V usage is TRBV5-1 and J usage is TRBJ1-6; D gene ambiguous. The CDR3 runs 14 residues. Looked up from germline, CDR1 is SGHRS and CDR2 is YFSETQ. V shed 4 bases and J shed 4 bases, with 9 bases lying between them. The CDR3 coding sequence is TGCGCCAGCAGCCCGGGCTGGTATAATTCACCCCTCCACTTT. Encoded protein: CASSPGWYNSPLHF.

The V call is TRBV5-1, the J call TRBJ1-6; a possible D gene is TRBD1 (5 bases). The germline gives CDR1 SGHRS, CDR2 YFSETQ. The CDR3 consists of 13 residues. With 7 bases removed from V and 7 bases from J, the gap between germline ends came to 12 bases. CDR3 region: CASSQGPNSPLHF. The CDR3 region has the DNA TGCGCCAGCTCTCAGGGTCCGAATTCACCCCTCCACTTT.

A word on this clone: At one of its ends the junction is not consistent with the germline gene, which may arise from a read error. The rearrangement links TRBV5-3 to TRBJ1-2; tentative D call: TRBD1 (5 bases). TRBV5-3 has ORF status, its function being uncertain. The CDR3 has 12 residues. The CDR3 DNA reads TGTGCCAGCAGCTTCGGAAAGGGGGGCTACACCTTC. Amino acids: CASSFGKGGYTF.

V is TRBV28 and J is TRBJ2-7; 10 bases are shared with TRBD2. The CDR3 length is 16 residues. The trim removed 3 bases at V and 2 bases at J, leaving 7 bases unmatched. Germline CDR1 MDHEN, CDR2 SYDVKM. CDR3 nucleotide sequence: TGTGCCAGCAGTTTCAGGACTAGCGGATTTCCCTACGAGCAGTACTTC. Translation gives CASSFRTSGFPYEQYF.

The chain couples TRBV5-1 to TRBJ1-2, with D tentatively TRBD1 (5 bases). Per the germline V gene, CDR1 is SGHRS and CDR2 is YFSETQ. Between the trimmed V and J ends, which lost 4 bases and 7 bases, there was a span of 17 bases. The CDR3 contains 14 residues. The CDR3 DNA is TGCGCCAGCAGCGTTGGAAACGGGGCAGGTGGCTACACCTTC. Protein sequence: CASSVGNGAGGYTF.

The table lists this clone with a count of one. The J gene is TRBJ2-5, the V gene TRBV10-3, with D perhaps given as TRBD1 or TRBD2 (7 bases each). From germline, CDR1 is ENHRY and CDR2 SYGVKD. This CDR3 has 13 amino acids. The V gene lost 4 bases and the J gene lost 4 bases, with 10 bases spanning the gap. The CDR3 region is CAISVRGGETQYF. DNA of the CDR3: TGTGCCATCAGTGTCAGGGGGGGAGAGACCCAGTACTTC.

The chain uses TRBV6-6 and TRBJ1-6; possibly TRBD1 for D (5 bases). V dropped 6 bases and J dropped 9 bases, with 9 bases sitting between them. CDR3 length: 12 amino acids. Germline CDR1 is MNHNY and CDR2 is SVGAGI (reference sequence). The CDR3 DNA is TGTGCCAGCAGCCGGGGGGGTTCACCCCTCCACTTT. Translating gives CASSRGGSPLHF.

This chain uses TRBV6-1 with TRBJ1-2; TRBD1 is a possible D gene (6 bases). This CDR3 has 14 amino acids. Deletions cut 6 bases from V and 4 bases from J, with 15 bases between. CDR1 is MNHNS, CDR2 SASEGT, per germline. CDR3 loop: CASRDGRGSYGYTF. CDR3 nucleotides: TGTGCCAGCAGGGACGGCAGGGGATCCTATGGCTACACCTTC.

The gene calls are TRBV6-1 and TRBJ2-1; 15 nucleotides line up with TRBD2. V gave up 3 bases and J gave up 4 bases; unmatched junction bases: 10. This CDR3 spans 19 amino acids. Germline V gene lookup returns CDR1 MNHNS and CDR2 SASEGT. CDR3 DNA sequence: TGTGCCAGCAGTGAGCAACCCGGGACTAGCGGGAGGAAATACAATGAGCAGTTCTTC. This sequence encodes CASSEQPGTSGRKYNEQFF.

The CDR3 DNA reads TGTGCCAGCTCGAGATCCTCCTACGAGCAGTACTTC. It specifies CASSRSSYEQYF. The rearrangement links TRBV18 to TRBJ2-7; D not resolved. V was pared by 6 bases and J by 0 bases, with 6 bases between. The CDR3 length is 12 residues. The germline CDR1 and CDR2 sequences are KGHSH and LQKENI.

The rearrangement uses TRBV7-3 and TRBJ2-2, with D possibly being TRBD1 (5 bases). This CDR3 has 15 amino acids. CDR1 is SGHTA and CDR2 is FQGTGA in the germline V gene. V was trimmed by 4 bases and J by 4 bases, leaving 13 bases between them. CDR3 bases: TGTGCCAGCAGCTGGGGCCCCCCATCCACCGGGGAGCTGTTTTTT. It translates to CASSWGPPSTGELFF. Together with reference TRBV7-3 and TRBJ2-2, the CDR3 gives the full variable domain: GAGVSQTPSNKVTEKGKYVELRCDPISGHTALYWYRQSLGQGPEFLIYFQGTGAADDSGLPNDRFFAVRPEGSVSTLKIQRTERGDSAVYLCASSWGPPSTGELFFGEGSRLTVL.

This clone was detected only once. This chain connects TRBV9 to TRBJ2-1; D might be TRBD1 or TRBD2, each matching 5 bases. Trimming pared 0 bases from V and 3 bases from J, leaving 10 bases between. This CDR3 region has 15 residues. The V gene's germline CDR1 is SGDLS and CDR2 YYNGEE. The CDR3 bases are TGTGCCAGCAGCGTAGCGGGACGTCTCTACAATGAGCAGTTCTTC. The encoded protein is CASSVAGRLYNEQFF.

This rearrangement joins TRBV5-1 to TRBJ1-1; a possible D gene is TRBD1 (6 bases). The CDR3 has 12 amino acids. Germline CDR1 and CDR2: SGHRS and YFSETQ. V was pared by 4 bases and J by 4 bases, with 8 bases between. The CDR3 region is CASSNRATEAFF. The DNA of the CDR3 is TGCGCCAGCAGCAACAGGGCCACTGAAGCTTTCTTT.

The chain employs TRBV14 and TRBJ2-6, with D perhaps TRBD1 (5 bases). Trimming cost V 4 bases and J 0 bases, with 16 bases left between them. The CDR3 runs to 18 residues. Germline V gene data show CDR1 as SGHDN and CDR2 as FVKESK. The CDR3, as DNA: TGTGCCAGCAGCCCAGACGGCAGGGAAAGCTCTGGGGCCAACGTCCTGACTTTC. Amino acid sequence: CASSPDGRESSGANVLTF. Full variable domain (rest looked up from reference TRBV14 and TRBJ2-6): EAGVTQFPSHSVIEKGQTVTLRCDPISGHDNLYWYRRVMGKEIKFLLHFVKESKQDESGMPNNRFLAERTGGTYSTLKVQPAELEDSGVYFCASSPDGRESSGANVLTFGAGSRLTVL.

The J gene is TRBJ1-1, the V gene TRBV27, with D tentatively TRBD1 (6 bases). V was trimmed by 5 bases and J by 4 bases, leaving 23 bases between them. CDR1 and CDR2 from the germline V gene are MNHEY and SMNVEV (reference sequence). The CDR3 has 17 amino acids. The CDR3 nucleotides read TGTGCCAGCAGTCAACAGGGTTCCCCTCCCCTTCTCACTGAAGCTTTCTTT. It is translated as CASSQQGSPPLLTEAFF.

The chain links TRBV7-8 to TRBJ2-3, with 13 positions matching TRBD2. CDR3 length: 15 amino acids. The junction had 6 bases not matched to a gene; V was cut back by 5 bases and J by 7 bases. Germline V gene data show CDR1 as SGHVS and CDR2 as FQNEAQ. CDR3 nucleotides: TGTGCCAGCAGCCGGGGACTAGCGGGGATATATACGCAGTATTTT. It yields the protein CASSRGLAGIYTQYF.

V and J are TRBV19 and TRBJ2-5; D gene ambiguous. This CDR3 is built from 15 residues. The V and J ends lost 3 bases and 0 bases respectively, with 11 bases between them. Germline lookup yields CDR1 LNHDA and CDR2 SQIVND (reference sequence). In DNA form, the CDR3 reads TGTGCCAGTAGTATTTGGGCGGCTAACCAAGAGACCCAGTACTTC. It yields the protein CASSIWAANQETQYF.

Of note for this clone: Within the sample, other DNA sequences also encode this same CDR3. The rearrangement links TRBV5-1 to TRBJ2-5; D uncertain. The CDR3 contains 11 residues. The V end was cut by 3 bases, the J end by 2 bases, with 2 bases between. Germline V gene lookup returns CDR1 SGHRS and CDR2 YFSETQ. CDR3 in amino acids: CASSSQETQYF. The CDR3 DNA reads as TGCGCCAGCAGCTCTCAAGAGACCCAGTACTTC.

V and J are TRBV4-2 and TRBJ2-5; TRBD1 agrees at 9 bases. The V and J ends lost 4 bases and 2 bases, in that order; junction bases with no gene match: 2. The CDR3 has 14 amino acids. Looked up from germline, CDR1 is LGHNA and CDR2 is YNFKEQ. The CDR3 nucleotides read TGTGCCAGCAGCCGAGGACAGGGGCAAGAGACCCAGTACTTC. Its protein product is CASSRGQGQETQYF.

The gene calls are TRBV7-9 and TRBJ2-5; D ambiguous. V was trimmed by 1 base and J by 3 bases, leaving 3 bases between them. This CDR3 contains 12 residues. Germline CDR1 SEHNR, CDR2 FQNEAQ (reference sequence). The CDR3 DNA reads TGTGCCAGCAGCTTAGGGGAAGAGACCCAGTACTTC. This encodes CASSLGEETQYF.

The rearrangement uses TRBV7-2 and TRBJ1-1, with D uncertain. Trimming shortened V by 2 bases and J by 5 bases, and 6 bases separated the two germline ends. Per the germline V gene, CDR1 is SGHTA and CDR2 is FQGNSA. This CDR3 has 12 residues. CDR3 amino acids: CASSLRDTEAFF. The CDR3 region has the DNA TGTGCCAGCAGCTTAAGGGATACTGAAGCTTTCTTT.

This chain connects TRBV7-9 to TRBJ2-1, with 9 bases matching TRBD2. Per the germline V gene, CDR1 is SEHNR and CDR2 is FQNEAQ (reference sequence). Unmatched junction bases numbered 14, after V lost 2 bases and J lost 6 bases. The length of the CDR3 is 18 residues. The CDR3 bases are TGTGCCAGCAGCTTAAGAGGATTGGGCGGGAGGGCCGGCAATGAGCAGTTCTTC. This codes for CASSLRGLGGRAGNEQFF.